This T cell receptor beta chain was documented in a study of PD-L1 blockade in urothelial cancer. This table comes from immunoSEQ multiplex PCR, and its TCRdb copy is limited to in-frame clones, with some not included. The sample holds 45,000 to 60,000 clones, around nine tenths seen once. The CDR3 is 13 residues long. The germline gives CDR1 WNHNN, CDR2 SYGVQD (reference sequence). The ends were cut back, 3 bases at V and 4 bases at J, with 8 bases in the middle. This chain connects TRBV10-1 to TRBJ2-3; D remains unclear. The sequence was obtained from a man between 60 and 75 years old with urothelial cancer. The material was PBMCs, obtained around atezolizumab (anti-PD-L1) treatment. The CDR3 region has the DNA TGCGCCAGCAGTGACGTGTGGCCAGATACGCAGTATTTT. This encodes CASSDVWPDTQYF.